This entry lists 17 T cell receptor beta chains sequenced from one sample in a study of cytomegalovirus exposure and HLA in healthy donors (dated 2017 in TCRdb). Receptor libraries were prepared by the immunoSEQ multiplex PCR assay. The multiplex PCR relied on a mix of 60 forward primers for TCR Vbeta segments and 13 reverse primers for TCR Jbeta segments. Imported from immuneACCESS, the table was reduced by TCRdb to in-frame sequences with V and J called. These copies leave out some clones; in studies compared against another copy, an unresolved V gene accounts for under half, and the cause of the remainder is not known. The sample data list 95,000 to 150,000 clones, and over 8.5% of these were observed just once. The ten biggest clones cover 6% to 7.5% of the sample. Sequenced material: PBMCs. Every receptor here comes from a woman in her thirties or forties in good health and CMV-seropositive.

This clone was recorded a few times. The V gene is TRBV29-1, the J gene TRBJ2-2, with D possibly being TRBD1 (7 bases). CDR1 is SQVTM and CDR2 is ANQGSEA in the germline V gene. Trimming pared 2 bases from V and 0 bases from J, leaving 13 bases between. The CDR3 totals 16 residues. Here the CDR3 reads CSVEWRDRANTGELFF. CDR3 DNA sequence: TGCAGCGTTGAATGGAGGGACAGAGCGAACACCGGGGAGCTGTTTTTT.

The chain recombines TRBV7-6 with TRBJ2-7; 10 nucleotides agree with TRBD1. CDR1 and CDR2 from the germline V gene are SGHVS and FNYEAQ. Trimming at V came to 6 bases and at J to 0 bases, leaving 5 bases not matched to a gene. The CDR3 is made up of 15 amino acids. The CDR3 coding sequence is TGTGCCAGCAGTCTGGGACAGGGGCCCTCCTACGAGCAGTACTTC. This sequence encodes CASSLGQGPSYEQYF.

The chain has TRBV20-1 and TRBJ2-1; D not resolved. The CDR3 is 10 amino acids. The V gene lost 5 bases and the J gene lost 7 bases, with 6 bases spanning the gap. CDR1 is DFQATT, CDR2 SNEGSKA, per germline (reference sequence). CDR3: CSAFENEQFF. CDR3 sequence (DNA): TGCAGTGCTTTCGAGAATGAGCAGTTCTTC.

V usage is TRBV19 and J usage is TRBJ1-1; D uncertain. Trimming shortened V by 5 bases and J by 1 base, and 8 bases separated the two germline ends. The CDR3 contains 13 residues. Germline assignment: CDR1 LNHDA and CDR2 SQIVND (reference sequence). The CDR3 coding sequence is TGTGCCAGTAGTCCGGAGAGGAACACTGAAGCTTTCTTT. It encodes CASSPERNTEAFF.

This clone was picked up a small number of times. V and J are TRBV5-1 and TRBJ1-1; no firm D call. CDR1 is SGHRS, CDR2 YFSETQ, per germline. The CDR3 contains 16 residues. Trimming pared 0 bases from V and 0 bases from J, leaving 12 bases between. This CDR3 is CASSLGRGELNTEAFF. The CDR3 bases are TGCGCCAGCAGCTTGGGCCGGGGTGAACTGAACACTGAAGCTTTCTTT.

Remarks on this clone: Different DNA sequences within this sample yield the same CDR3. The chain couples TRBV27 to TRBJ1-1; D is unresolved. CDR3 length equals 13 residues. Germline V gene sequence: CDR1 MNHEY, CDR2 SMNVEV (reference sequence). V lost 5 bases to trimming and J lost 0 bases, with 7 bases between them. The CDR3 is CASSLNMNTEAFF. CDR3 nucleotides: TGTGCCAGCAGTCTAAATATGAACACTGAAGCTTTCTTT.

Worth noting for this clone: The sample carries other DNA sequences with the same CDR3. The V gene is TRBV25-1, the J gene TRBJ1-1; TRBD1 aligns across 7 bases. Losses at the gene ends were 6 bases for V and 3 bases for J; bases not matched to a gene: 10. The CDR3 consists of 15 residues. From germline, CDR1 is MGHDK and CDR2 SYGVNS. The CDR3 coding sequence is TGTGCCAGCAGAACCCCAGGGGGAAGAGACACTGAAGCTTTCTTT. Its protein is CASRTPGGRDTEAFF.

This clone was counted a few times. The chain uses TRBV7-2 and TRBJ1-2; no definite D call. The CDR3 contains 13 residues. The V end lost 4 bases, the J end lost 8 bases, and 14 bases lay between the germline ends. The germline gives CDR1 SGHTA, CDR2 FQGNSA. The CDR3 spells CASSSGILLGYTF. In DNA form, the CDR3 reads TGTGCCAGCAGCTCCGGGATACTTTTGGGCTACACCTTC.

CDR3 in amino acids: CASSDTSGGITDTQYF. The CDR3, as DNA: TGTGCCAGCAGTGATACTAGCGGGGGGATCACAGATACGCAGTATTTT. The gene calls are TRBV2 and TRBJ2-3, with 12 positions matching TRBD2. Germline assignment: CDR1 SNHLY and CDR2 FYNNEI. V shed 3 bases and J 2 bases; nucleotides not matched to a gene: 3. The CDR3 runs to 16 residues.

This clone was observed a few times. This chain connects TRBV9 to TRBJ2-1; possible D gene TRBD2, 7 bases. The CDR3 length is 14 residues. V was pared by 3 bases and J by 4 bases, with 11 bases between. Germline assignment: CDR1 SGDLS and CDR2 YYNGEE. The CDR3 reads CASSGGGQYNEQFF. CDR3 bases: TGTGCCAGCAGCGGGGGGGGCCAATACAATGAGCAGTTCTTC.

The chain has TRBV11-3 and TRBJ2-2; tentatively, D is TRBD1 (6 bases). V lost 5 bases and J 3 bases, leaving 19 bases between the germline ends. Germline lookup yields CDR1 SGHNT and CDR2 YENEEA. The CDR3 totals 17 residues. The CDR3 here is CASSPNPQGIDTGELFF. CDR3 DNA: TGTGCCAGCAGCCCAAACCCCCAGGGGATCGACACCGGGGAGCTGTTTTTT.

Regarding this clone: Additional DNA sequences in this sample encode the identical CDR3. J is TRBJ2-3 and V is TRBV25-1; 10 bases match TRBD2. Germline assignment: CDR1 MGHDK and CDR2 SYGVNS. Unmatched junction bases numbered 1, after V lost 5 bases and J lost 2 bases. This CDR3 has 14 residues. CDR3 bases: TGTGCCAGCAGTCTAGCGGGGGTCACAGATACGCAGTATTTT. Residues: CASSLAGVTDTQYF.

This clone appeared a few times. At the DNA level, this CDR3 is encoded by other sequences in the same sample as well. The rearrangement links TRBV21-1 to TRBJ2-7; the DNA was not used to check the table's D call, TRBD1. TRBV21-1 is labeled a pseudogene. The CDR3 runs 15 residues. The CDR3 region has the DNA TGTGCCAGCAGCAAGGGCCGGGACAGGGCGTACGAGCAGTACTTC. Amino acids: CASSKGRDRAYEQYF.

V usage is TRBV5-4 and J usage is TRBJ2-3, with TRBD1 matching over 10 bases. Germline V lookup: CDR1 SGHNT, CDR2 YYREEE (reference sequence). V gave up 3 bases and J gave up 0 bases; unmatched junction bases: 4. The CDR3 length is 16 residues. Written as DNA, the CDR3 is TGTGCCAGCAGCTCGGGACAGGGGTCTAGCACAGATACGCAGTATTTT. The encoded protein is CASSSGQGSSTDTQYF.

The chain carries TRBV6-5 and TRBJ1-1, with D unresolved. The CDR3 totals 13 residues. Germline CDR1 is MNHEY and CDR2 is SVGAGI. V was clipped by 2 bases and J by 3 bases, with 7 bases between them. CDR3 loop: CASSYRQDTEAFF. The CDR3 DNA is TGTGCCAGCAGTTACCGCCAGGACACTGAAGCTTTCTTT.

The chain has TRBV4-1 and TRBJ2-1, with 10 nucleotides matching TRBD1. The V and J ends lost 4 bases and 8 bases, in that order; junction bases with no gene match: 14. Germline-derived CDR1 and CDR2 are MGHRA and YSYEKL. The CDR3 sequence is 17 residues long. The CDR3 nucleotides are TGCGCCAGCAGCCCTCGATTGACAGGGGGCGATTGGGATGAGCAGTTCTTC. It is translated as CASSPRLTGGDWDEQFF.

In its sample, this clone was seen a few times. The CDR3 region is CASSSSLLKQGYSNQPQHF. In nucleotides, the CDR3 is TGTGCCAGCAGCTCTTCATTATTAAAACAGGGTTATAGCAATCAGCCCCAGCATTTT. The J gene is TRBJ1-5, the V gene TRBV5-6, with TRBD1 as a possible D gene (6 bases). This CDR3 spans 19 amino acids. CDR1 is SGHDT and CDR2 is YYEEEE in the germline V gene. The ends were cut back, 3 bases at V and 0 bases at J, with 22 bases in the middle.